This TCR beta chain was captured by sequencing in a study of cytomegalovirus exposure and HLA in healthy donors. For the study at large: Most genotyped donors, approximately 77% of more than 300, had Caucasian-associated genetic ancestry.

As regards this clone: Its antigen remains unidentified.

Notes on the study in general: Both high specificity and high sensitivity reportedly marked the classifier's diagnosis of cytomegalovirus status.

The PCR had 60 Vbeta and 13 Jbeta primers. Clones were read by immunoSEQ multiplex PCR, and TCRdb kept only the in-frame ones, dropping some. Of some 250,000 clones listed, around 76% are singletons. Germline-derived CDR1 and CDR2 are SGHAT and FQNNGV. The CDR3 contains 12 residues. V lost 4 bases and J 6 bases, leaving 7 bases between the germline ends. J is TRBJ2-1 and V is TRBV11-2; D is undetermined. The receptor comes from a woman aged 35 to 49 in good health and CMV-seropositive. Sequencing was performed on PBMCs. CDR3 region: CASSSGGNEQFF. CDR3 in DNA: TGTGCCAGCAGCTCCGGCGGCAATGAGCAGTTCTTC.